This T cell receptor (beta chain) was found in a study of molecular identifiers for immune sequencing clone quantification. Ten or more counts support this clonotype. Germline loops: CDR1 MNHEY, CDR2 SVGEGT. V was clipped by 2 bases and J by 0 bases, with 15 bases between them. The CDR3 length is 17 residues. Previously described methods and listed TCR primers were employed for the bulk TCR libraries. MiXCR, applied by TCRdb to the PCR reads, yields one record per CDR3 protein. The sample records approximately 500,000 distinct CDR3 sequences, around 21% being singletons. Sequenced: naive CD8+ T cells from blood, with Jurkat cell RNA spiked in. The subset denotes: FACS-sorted CD8+CD4-CCR7+CD45RA+ naive T cells. The V call is TRBV6-2 or TRBV6-3, the J call TRBJ2-3; TRBD1 or TRBD2 may be the D gene (6 bases each). This receptor was taken from a human donor in good health. Some libraries in this study had Jurkat cell RNA spiked in. The CDR3 DNA reads TGTGCCAGCAGTTACGATGTCACGGGGGCCAGCACAGATACGCAGTATTTT. Protein: CASSYDVTGASTDTQYF.